The 30 T cell receptor beta chains below all came from one sample that was sequenced in a study of T cells in Graves' hyperthyroidism and ophthalmopathy. The TCR beta CDR3 regions underwent amplification using RNA transcripts as the source. The TCR CDR3 was amplified in a first-round RT-PCR using the HTBI primer set. In TCRdb, the multiplex PCR reads were re-called with MiXCR into one record per CDR3 protein. The sample has about 600,000 distinct CDR3 sequences, more than 13% seen once. Source material: blood. Every receptor here comes from a woman in her late teens or twenties with Graves' ophthalmopathy.

This clonotype was counted at least ten times. The chain uses TRBV20-1 and TRBJ1-5; weak D call: TRBD1 (5 bases). CDR3 size: 16 residues. V was shortened by 0 bases and J by 0 bases, with 12 bases between the two germline ends. The germline gives CDR1 DFQATT, CDR2 SNEGSKA (reference sequence). The CDR3 nucleotides read TGCAGTGCTAGAGATATCGAAGGGGATAGCAATCAGCCCCAGCATTTT. Translating gives CSARDIEGDSNQPQHF.

The chain couples TRBV4-2 to TRBJ1-1; the match to TRBD1 covers 11 bases. Germline V gene lookup returns CDR1 LGHNA and CDR2 YNFKEQ. The CDR3 extends over 16 amino acids. With V trimmed by 0 bases and J by 8 bases, 8 bases remained unmatched. The CDR3 sequence: CASSQEGGQGAREAFF. CDR3 DNA sequence: TGTGCCAGCAGCCAAGAAGGTGGACAGGGGGCGCGGGAAGCTTTCTTT.

This clonotype has at least ten counts. V is TRBV7-9 and J is TRBJ2-3; the D is unclear. This CDR3 comprises 16 residues. CDR1 is SEHNR and CDR2 is FQNEAQ in the germline V gene (reference sequence). V gave up 1 base and J gave up 6 bases, with 17 bases separating them. CDR3 sequence reads: CASSLEWLSPEDTQYF. CDR3 sequence (DNA): TGTGCCAGCAGCTTAGAATGGCTGTCCCCCGAGGATACGCAGTATTTT.

This clonotype was seen repeatedly, ten times or more. The J gene is TRBJ1-6, the V gene TRBV11-2; 8 bases agree with TRBD1. CDR1 is SGHAT, CDR2 FQNNGV, per germline. The CDR3 length is 16 residues. Losses at the gene ends were 7 bases for V and 6 bases for J; bases not matched to a gene: 11. This CDR3 reads CASTPQGASFNSPLHF. DNA of the CDR3: TGTGCCAGCACCCCCCAGGGGGCATCTTTTAATTCACCCCTCCACTTT.

This clonotype was found once. This chain joins TRBV25-1 and TRBJ1-1; the match to TRBD1 covers 7 bases. Germline CDR1 MGHDK, CDR2 SYGVNS. This CDR3 comprises 12 residues. The CDR3 is CASTGMNTEAFF. In DNA, the CDR3 is TGTGCGTCGACAGGGATGAACACTGAAGCTTTCTTT.

The chain has TRBV15 and TRBJ1-2; D perhaps matches TRBD1 (6 bases). This CDR3 is built from 15 residues. CDR1 and CDR2 (germline): LNHNV, YYDKDF (reference sequence). Trimming shortened V by 0 bases and J by 5 bases, and 13 bases separated the two germline ends. CDR3 region: CATSRESEQGYGYTF. The DNA of the CDR3 is TGTGCCACCAGCAGAGAGTCTGAACAGGGATATGGCTACACCTTC.

Ten or more counts support this clonotype. The CDR3 loop is CASSEGMNQPQHF. The DNA of the CDR3 is TGTGCCAGCAGTGAAGGGATGAATCAGCCCCAGCATTTT. The chain couples TRBV2 to TRBJ1-5, with unresolved D. Germline V gene data show CDR1 as SNHLY and CDR2 as FYNNEI. V lost 1 base to trimming and J lost 4 bases, with 5 bases between them. The CDR3 has 13 amino acids.

This clonotype occurred a few times. This chain connects TRBV28 to TRBJ2-7, with 12 bases lining up with TRBD1. The CDR3 runs to 17 residues. Germline CDR1 is MDHEN and CDR2 is SYDVKM. V was pared by 11 bases and J by 0 bases, with 14 bases of the junction left unmatched. The CDR3: CASREGQGALHSYEQYF. Here the CDR3 DNA reads TGTGCCTCAAGGGAGGGACAGGGGGCCCTCCACTCCTACGAGCAGTACTTC.

This clonotype was seen a few times. J is TRBJ2-1 and V is TRBV4-3; 7 bases fit TRBD2. CDR1 is LGHNA, CDR2 YSLEER, per germline. V dropped 2 bases and J dropped 7; count of bases not matched to a gene: 8. This CDR3 is built from 15 residues. The CDR3 is CASSQRTRSGNEQFF. CDR3 coding DNA: TGCGCCAGCAGCCAAAGGACTAGATCGGGGAATGAGCAGTTCTTC.

This clonotype was counted at least ten times. The V gene is TRBV7-9, the J gene TRBJ2-3; TRBD2 agrees at 13 bases. V lost 4 bases, J lost 2 bases, and 9 bases stayed unmatched. Germline values: CDR1 SEHNR, CDR2 FQNEAQ (reference sequence). The CDR3 has 18 amino acids. For the CDR3, the DNA is TGTGCCAGCAGCTCACCACTAGCGGGAGGGCCTGACACAGATACGCAGTATTTT. This encodes CASSSPLAGGPDTDTQYF.

The table lists this clonotype with many counts. The CDR3 DNA reads as TGTGCCACATCCGGTGGGCTAGCGGGGTACGAGCAGTACTTC. Translation: CATSGGLAGYEQYF. The chain carries TRBV6-1 and TRBJ2-7, with 9 nucleotides matching TRBD2. Trimming cost V 10 bases and J 4 bases; bases outside gene matches: 11. Germline V gene sequence: CDR1 MNHNS, CDR2 SASEGT. The CDR3 extends over 14 amino acids.

This clonotype was picked up a small number of times. The J gene is TRBJ2-2, the V gene TRBV12-3 or TRBV12-4; TRBD2 matches 7 bases. CDR3 length: 19 residues. Germline trimming cut 0 bases from V and 1 base from J; bases unmatched to any gene: 11. The CDR3: CASSLARGREVVNTGELFF. CDR3 DNA sequence: TGTGCCAGCAGTTTAGCGCGGGGTCGGGAGGTGGTGAACACCGGGGAGCTGTTTTTT.

Many counts were recorded for this clonotype. The chain has TRBV20-1 and TRBJ1-5, with a possible D match to TRBD1 (6 bases). V lost 6 bases and J 5 bases, leaving 11 bases between the germline ends. This CDR3 has 12 amino acids. Per germline, CDR1 DFQATT and CDR2 SNEGSKA (reference sequence). This CDR3 reads CSAGDIHQPQHF. The CDR3, as DNA: TGCAGTGCAGGGGACATACATCAGCCCCAGCATTTT.

This clonotype was observed at least ten times. The chain employs TRBV20-1 and TRBJ1-2, with D tentatively TRBD1 (5 bases). Germline V gene sequence: CDR1 DFQATT, CDR2 SNEGSKA (reference sequence). CDR3 length: 13 residues. V was trimmed by 1 base and J by 4 bases, leaving 10 bases between them. The CDR3 reads CSARGGVPYGYTF. CDR3 in DNA: TGCAGTGCTAGAGGAGGGGTTCCCTATGGCTACACCTTC.

This clonotype has more than one count but fewer than ten. Its ends do not fully match the called genes, so a read error is possible. V usage is TRBV6-2 or TRBV6-3 and J usage is TRBJ1-4; D unresolved. Germline lookup yields CDR1 MNHEY and CDR2 SVGEGT. The length of the CDR3 is 16 residues. CDR3 sequence reads: CASSDLDFTGNEKLFF. CDR3 in DNA: TGCGCCAGCAGCGATCTCGACTTTACGGGGAATGAAAAACTGTTTTTT.

This clonotype turned up a few times. This sequence joins TRBV7-9 and TRBJ2-2; the match to TRBD2 covers 10 bases. Per germline, CDR1 SEHNR and CDR2 FQNEAQ (reference sequence). The trim removed 5 bases at V and 5 bases at J, leaving 14 bases unmatched. CDR3 length: 18 residues. The CDR3 is CASSRSEAGGLETGELFF. CDR3 coding DNA: TGTGCCAGCAGCCGTTCGGAAGCGGGAGGGCTTGAGACCGGGGAGCTGTTTTTT.

This clonotype was counted many times. The V and J genes are TRBV10-3 and TRBJ2-3, with D possibly TRBD2 on 6 matching bases. The V and J ends lost 1 base and 1 base respectively, with 12 bases between them. Germline assignment: CDR1 ENHRY and CDR2 SYGVKD. The CDR3 contains 16 residues. CDR3 DNA: TGTGCCATCAGTGAGTACGGGGGAGACGGCACAGATACGCAGTATTTT. It encodes CAISEYGGDGTDTQYF.

This clonotype was detected only a few times. The chain links TRBV12-3 or TRBV12-4 to TRBJ2-2; D unclear. The CDR3 spans 11 residues. V lost 6 bases and J 6 bases, leaving 5 bases between the germline ends. The CDR3 loop reads CASRMSGELFF. The CDR3, as DNA: TGTGCCAGCAGGATGTCCGGGGAGCTGTTTTTT.

At least ten counts were recorded for this clonotype. J is TRBJ2-3 and V is TRBV29-1; 9 bases match TRBD1. The J segment lost 4 bases and the V segment lost 1 base, leaving 9 bases of the junction unmatched. The CDR3 totals 16 residues. Germline V lookup: CDR1 SQVTM, CDR2 ANQGSEA. The CDR3 nucleotides are TGCAGCGTTGAAGGGGGGACAGGGCGCGTGGCAGATACGCAGTATTTT. This sequence encodes CSVEGGTGRVADTQYF.

This clonotype was seen repeatedly, ten times or more. The V and J genes are TRBV28 and TRBJ2-7; perhaps TRBD2 as D (6 bases). The V gene lost 3 bases and the J gene lost 2 bases, with 20 bases spanning the gap. The CDR3 runs to 17 residues. Germline V CDR1 and CDR2: MDHEN, SYDVKM. The CDR3 DNA is TGTGCCAGCAGTTTGGGGACTTTTGGAGGGCTAGCCTACGAGCAGTACTTC. Encoded protein: CASSLGTFGGLAYEQYF. Based on the CDR3 plus reference TRBV28 and TRBJ2-7, the full variable domain is DVKVTQSSRYLVKRTGEKVFLECVQDMDHENMFWYRQDPGLGLRLIYFSYDVKMKEKGDIPEGYSVSREKKERFSLILESASTNQTSMYLCASSLGTFGGLAYEQYFGPGTRLTVT.

This clonotype was observed at least ten times. This chain connects TRBV7-9 to TRBJ2-3; 11 nucleotides line up with TRBD2. The CDR3 runs to 17 residues. V dropped 3 bases and J dropped 3; count of bases not matched to a gene: 8. CDR1 and CDR2 (germline): SEHNR, FQNEAQ (reference sequence). CDR3 loop: CASSFSVAGGWTDTQYF. The CDR3 nucleotides are TGTGCCAGCAGCTTCTCGGTAGCGGGAGGGTGGACAGATACGCAGTATTTT. Full variable domain (outside the CDR3, taken from reference TRBV7-9 and TRBJ2-3): DTGVSQNPRHKITKRGQNVTFRCDPISEHNRLYWYRQTLGQGPEFLTYFQNEAQLEKSRLLSDRFSAERPKGSFSTLEIQRTEQGDSAMYLCASSFSVAGGWTDTQYFGPGTRLTVL.

V gene TRBV7-2 combines with J gene TRBJ1-5; no clear D. Between the trimmed V and J ends, which lost 5 bases and 1 base, there was a span of 15 bases. CDR1 is SGHTA, CDR2 FQGNSA, per germline. The CDR3 loop spans 16 amino acids. The CDR3 spells CASSIRHTGSNQPQHF. CDR3 coding DNA: TGTGCCAGCAGCATCAGACACACCGGGAGCAATCAGCCCCAGCATTTT.

This clonotype was seen ten or more times. V gene TRBV2 combines with J gene TRBJ2-3; 12 bases line up with TRBD2. The CDR3 extends over 19 amino acids. Germline V gene data show CDR1 as SNHLY and CDR2 as FYNNEI. The trim removed 3 bases at V and 2 bases at J, leaving 12 bases unmatched. The CDR3 DNA sequence: TGTGCCAGCAGTGACATTACCTGGGGGACTAGCGGGTCCACAGATACGCAGTATTTT. Amino acids: CASSDITWGTSGSTDTQYF.

This clonotype came up many times. The rearrangement links TRBV6-1 to TRBJ1-5; perhaps TRBD1 as D (5 bases). The CDR3 consists of 15 residues. The V gene lost 5 bases and the J gene lost 6 bases, with 17 bases spanning the gap. Germline-derived CDR1 and CDR2 are MNHNS and SASEGT. CDR3 DNA sequence: TGTGCCAGCAGTTATCGGGGGGAGGTAGGTCAGCCCCAGCATTTT. This encodes CASSYRGEVGQPQHF.

This clonotype was observed many times. The chain couples TRBV7-2 to TRBJ1-2, with 9 bases matching TRBD1. Germline V gene lookup returns CDR1 SGHTA and CDR2 FQGNSA. This CDR3 comprises 15 residues. With 5 bases clipped from V and 6 bases from J, the junction kept 10 bases outside the gene matches. CDR3 nucleotide sequence: TGTGCCAGCAGCCCTTCGAGGACAGGGGTAGATGGCTACACCTTC. Translation: CASSPSRTGVDGYTF.

This clonotype showed up just once. V usage is TRBV7-2 and J usage is TRBJ2-1; 7 bases are a match to TRBD2. Germline-derived CDR1 and CDR2 are SGHTA and FQGNSA. V gave up 1 base and J gave up 7 bases; unmatched junction bases: 7. The CDR3 consists of 15 residues. The CDR3 DNA reads TGTGCCAGCAGCTTAGACGGGAGGCAAGGGAATGAGCAGTTCTTC. Translation: CASSLDGRQGNEQFF.

In this sample, this clonotype turned up many times. The V call is TRBV3-1, the J call TRBJ2-2; 9 positions agree with TRBD2. Germline assignment: CDR1 LGHDT and CDR2 YNNKEL (reference sequence). Trimming took 2 bases from V and 3 from J; bases not matched to a gene: 1. The CDR3 runs to 15 residues. The DNA for the CDR3 is TGTGCCAGCAGCCAATTAGCGGGAGACACCGGGGAGCTGTTTTTT. It yields the protein CASSQLAGDTGELFF.

This clonotype was detected ten times or more. The chain has TRBV7-2 and TRBJ2-7, with TRBD2 matching over 9 bases. CDR1 is SGHTA, CDR2 FQGNSA, per germline. J gave up 0 bases and V 3 bases, and 15 bases lay outside the gene matches. There are 19 residues in the CDR3. CDR3 residues: CASSLVGTSGLGPSYEQYF. In nucleotides, the CDR3 is TGTGCCAGCAGCTTGGTCGGAACTAGCGGGTTGGGGCCCTCCTACGAGCAGTACTTC.

V gene TRBV4-1 combines with J gene TRBJ2-5, with D unclear. There are 15 residues in the CDR3. In germline, CDR1 is MGHRA, CDR2 YSYEKL. V gave up 4 bases and J gave up 4 bases, with 16 bases separating them. Here the CDR3 DNA reads TGCGCCAGCAGCCGGGTCCTAGGGTTCCGAGAGACCCAGTACTTC. It specifies CASSRVLGFRETQYF.

The V gene is TRBV27, the J gene TRBJ2-7, with 7 bases identical to TRBD2. Germline-derived CDR1 and CDR2 are MNHEY and SMNVEV (reference sequence). Trimming at V came to 6 bases and at J to 4 bases, leaving 9 bases not matched to a gene. The CDR3 is made up of 14 amino acids. CDR3: CASRMGRAGYEQYF. CDR3 in DNA: TGTGCCAGCAGAATGGGGAGGGCTGGTTACGAGCAGTACTTC.